The rows below give T cell receptor beta chains drawn from one sample of a study of blood T cell repertoires in COVID-19. TCRdb's copy holds only in-frame clones and misses some; the assay was immunoSEQ multiplex PCR. The data contain around 230,000 clones, more than 65% of them singletons. Sequenced sample: peripheral blood. The receptors were gathered from a woman of 80 years or more with acute or convalescent COVID-19. CDR3s include the opening cysteine and the closing phenylalanine or tryptophan. Fields, in order: V gene, J gene, clone size, D gene, CDR3 DNA, CDR3 protein. The D gene is left open where the match is weak. Only part of the rows carry a size: once, few, many, or a class if the clone is expanded.

>TRBV21-1|TRBJ1-5|-|-
TGTGCCAGCAGCCCACGGTCGGGACAGGCCGAGGCCTATAGCAATCAGCCCCAGCATTTT
CASSPRSGQAEAYSNQPQHF
>TRBV3-1/TRBV3-2|TRBJ1-3|once|TRBD1
TGTGCCAGCAGCCGCCAGGGGGCCGGAAACACCATATATTTT
CASSRQGAGNTIYF
>TRBV27|TRBJ2-7|-|TRBD1
TGTGCCAGCAGGAATGGACAGGGGCCCTACGAGCAGTACTTC
CASRNGQGPYEQYF
>TRBV5-1|TRBJ2-3|once|-
TGCGCCAGCAGCTTGGGAGCGGTTACAGATACGCAGTATTTT
CASSLGAVTDTQYF
>TRBV5-4|TRBJ2-5|-|-
TGTGCCAGCAGCCGGACATCGACCCCGCAAGAGACCCAGTACTTC
CASSRTSTPQETQYF
>TRBV30|TRBJ1-1|-|-
TGTGCCTGGAGCCGGGGGTTAGGCACGAACACTGAAGCTTTCTTT
CAWSRGLGTNTEAFF
>TRBV7-2|TRBJ2-1|-|TRBD2
TGTGCCAGCAGATATAGCGGGGGGGCTCTCTACAATGAGCAGTTCTTC
CASRYSGGALYNEQFF
>TRBV5-1|TRBJ2-1|-|TRBD2
TGCGCCAGCAGCTTGGCTACTAGCGGGGGGGCCATGCAGTTCTTC
CASSLATSGGAMQFF
>TRBV3-1/TRBV3-2|TRBJ2-5|-|-
TGTGCCAGCAGCTTAGGGGGATCGGGTCTGGAGACCCAGTACTTC
CASSLGGSGLETQYF
>TRBV3-1/TRBV3-2|TRBJ1-1|once|-
TGTGCCAGCAGGCCGGACAAGAACACTGAAGCTTTCTTT
CASRPDKNTEAFF
>TRBV6-5|TRBJ1-6|-|TRBD1
TGTGCCAGCAGTTCTGGGACAGGGTATAATTCACCCCTCCACTTT
CASSSGTGYNSPLHF
>TRBV28|TRBJ2-7|-|-
TGTGCCACCGCGGAAGGGGGAACCTACGAGCAGTACTTC
CATAEGGTYEQYF
>TRBV30|TRBJ1-4|-|TRBD1
TGTGCCTGGACCCTAAGGACAGGCCCATCAACTAATGAAAAACTGTTTTTT
CAWTLRTGPSTNEKLFF
>TRBV11-3|TRBJ2-6|-|TRBD1
TGTGCCAGCAGCTTAGGCCGAAGGACAGGGGCCTCCTCTGGGGCCAACGTCCTGACTTTC
CASSLGRRTGASSGANVLTF
>TRBV18|TRBJ1-1|-|TRBD1
TGTGCCAGCTCACCTACAGGGGGCACTGAAGCTTTCTTT
CASSPTGGTEAFF
>TRBV5-1|TRBJ2-7|-|TRBD2
TGCGCCAGCAGCTTGGATCCAACGGGCGGGAGGGCCTCATTCAACGAGCAGTACTTC
CASSLDPTGGRASFNEQYF
>TRBV9|TRBJ1-1|-|TRBD1
TGTGCCAGCAGACAGGGGGCGAGTACTGAAGCTTTCTTT
CASRQGASTEAFF
>TRBV2|TRBJ2-7|many|TRBD2
TGTGCCAGCAGTGAAGTAAGCGGGGGGCCCTACGAGCAGTACTTC
CASSEVSGGPYEQYF
>TRBV25-1|TRBJ1-2|-|-
TGTGCCAGCAGTGGACGCTATACTCAGGGACTCTATGGCTACACCTTC
CASSGRYTQGLYGYTF
>TRBV6-1|TRBJ1-5|-|-
TGTGCCAGCAGTGAAGAATACGGGGTTAGCAATCAGCCCCAGCATTTT
CASSEEYGVSNQPQHF
>TRBV3-1/TRBV3-2|TRBJ2-4|-|TRBD2
TGTGCCAGCAGCCAAAGGGGAGGGGACCACATTCAGTACTTC
CASSQRGGDHIQYF
>TRBV19|TRBJ1-1|-|-
TGTGCCAGTAGTATAGGGCGGGGGGCTAACGAAGCTTTCTTT
CASSIGRGANEAFF